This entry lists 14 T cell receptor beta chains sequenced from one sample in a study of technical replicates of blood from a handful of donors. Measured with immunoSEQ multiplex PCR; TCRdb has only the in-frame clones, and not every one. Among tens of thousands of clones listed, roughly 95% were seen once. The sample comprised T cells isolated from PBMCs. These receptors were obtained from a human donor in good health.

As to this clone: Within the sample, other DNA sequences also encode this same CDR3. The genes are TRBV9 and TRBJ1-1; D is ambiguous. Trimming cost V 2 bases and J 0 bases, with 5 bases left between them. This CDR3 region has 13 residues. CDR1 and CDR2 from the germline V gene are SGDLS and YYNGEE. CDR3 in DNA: TGTGCCAGCAGCGTTGGCATGAACACTGAAGCTTTCTTT. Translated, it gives CASSVGMNTEAFF.

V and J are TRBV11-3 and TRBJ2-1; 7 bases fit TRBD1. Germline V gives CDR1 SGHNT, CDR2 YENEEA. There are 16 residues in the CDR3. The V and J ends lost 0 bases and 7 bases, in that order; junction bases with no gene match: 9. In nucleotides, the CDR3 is TGTGCCAGCAGCTTAGATCAGGGGGACGGAGGAAATGAGCAGTTCTTC. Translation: CASSLDQGDGGNEQFF. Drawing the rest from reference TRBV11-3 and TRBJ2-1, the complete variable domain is EAGVVQSPRYKIIEKKQPVAFWCNPISGHNTLYWYLQNLGQGPELLIRYENEEAVDDSQLPKDRFSAERLKGVDSTLKIQPAELGDSAVYLCASSLDQGDGGNEQFFGPGTRLTVL.

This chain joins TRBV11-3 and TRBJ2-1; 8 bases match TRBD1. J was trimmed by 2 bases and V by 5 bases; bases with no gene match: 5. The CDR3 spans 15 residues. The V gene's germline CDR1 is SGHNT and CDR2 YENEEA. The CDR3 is CASSQRQGPYNEQFF. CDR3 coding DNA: TGTGCCAGCAGCCAAAGACAGGGGCCCTACAATGAGCAGTTCTTC.

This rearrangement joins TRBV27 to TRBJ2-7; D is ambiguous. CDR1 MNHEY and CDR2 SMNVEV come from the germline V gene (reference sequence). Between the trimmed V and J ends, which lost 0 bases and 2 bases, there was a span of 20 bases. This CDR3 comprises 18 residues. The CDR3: CASSLSRNIRYITYEQYF. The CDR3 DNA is TGTGCCAGCAGTTTATCGAGGAATATACGGTACATTACCTACGAGCAGTACTTC.

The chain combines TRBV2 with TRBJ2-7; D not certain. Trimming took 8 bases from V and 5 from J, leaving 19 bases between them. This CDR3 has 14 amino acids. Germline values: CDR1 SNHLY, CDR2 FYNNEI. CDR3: CASSNGEEANEQYF. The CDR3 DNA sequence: TGTGCCAGCTCTAATGGCGAAGAGGCTAACGAGCAGTACTTC.

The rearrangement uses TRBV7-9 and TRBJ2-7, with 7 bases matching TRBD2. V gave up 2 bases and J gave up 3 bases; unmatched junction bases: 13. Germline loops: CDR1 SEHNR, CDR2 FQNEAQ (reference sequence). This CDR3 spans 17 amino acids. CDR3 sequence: CASSLSGVRGVDYEQYF. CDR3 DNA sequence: TGTGCCAGCAGCTTAAGTGGGGTTCGGGGGGTCGACTACGAGCAGTACTTC.

The CDR3 is CASSLDRSTDTQYF. The CDR3 DNA is TGTGCCAGCAGCCTGGACAGATCTACAGATACGCAGTATTTT. The chain joins TRBV7-3 to TRBJ2-3; possible D gene TRBD1, 6 bases. Germline V gene data show CDR1 as SGHTA and CDR2 as FQGTGA. The CDR3 contains 14 residues. Trimming took off 5 bases at V and 3 bases at J, with 12 bases between the two ends.

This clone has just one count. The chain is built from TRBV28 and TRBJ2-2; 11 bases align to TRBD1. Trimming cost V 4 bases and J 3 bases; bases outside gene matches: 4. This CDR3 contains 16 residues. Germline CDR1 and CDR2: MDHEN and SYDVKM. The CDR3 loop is CASSWTGGAYTGELFF. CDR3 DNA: TGTGCCAGCAGTTGGACAGGGGGCGCGTACACCGGGGAGCTGTTTTTT.

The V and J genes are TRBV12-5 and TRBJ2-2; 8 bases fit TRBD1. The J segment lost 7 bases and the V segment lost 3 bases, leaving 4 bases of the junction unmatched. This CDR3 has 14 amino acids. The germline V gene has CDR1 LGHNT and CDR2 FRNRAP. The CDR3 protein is CASGFQGAGGELFF. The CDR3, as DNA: TGTGCTAGTGGTTTCCAGGGGGCTGGCGGGGAGCTGTTTTTT.

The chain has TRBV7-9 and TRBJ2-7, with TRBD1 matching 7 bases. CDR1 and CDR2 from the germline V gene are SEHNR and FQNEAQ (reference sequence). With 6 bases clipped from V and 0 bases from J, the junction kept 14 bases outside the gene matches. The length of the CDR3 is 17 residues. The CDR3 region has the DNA TGTGCCAGCAGACAAAACCTTCAGGGGGTGGACTCCTACGAGCAGTACTTC. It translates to CASRQNLQGVDSYEQYF.

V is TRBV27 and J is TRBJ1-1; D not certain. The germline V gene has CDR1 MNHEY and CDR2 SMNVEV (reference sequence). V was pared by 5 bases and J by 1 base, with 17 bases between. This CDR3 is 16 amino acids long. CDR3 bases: TGTGCCAGCAGTCCATGGGTCCCGCGAGGGAACACTGAAGCTTTCTTT. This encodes CASSPWVPRGNTEAFF.

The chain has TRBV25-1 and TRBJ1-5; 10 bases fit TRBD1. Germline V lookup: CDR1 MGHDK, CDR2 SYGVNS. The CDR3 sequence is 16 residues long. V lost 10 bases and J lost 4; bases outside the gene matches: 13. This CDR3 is CAISPTRQGANQPQHF. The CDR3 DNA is TGTGCCATCAGCCCCACGAGACAGGGGGCAAATCAGCCCCAGCATTTT.

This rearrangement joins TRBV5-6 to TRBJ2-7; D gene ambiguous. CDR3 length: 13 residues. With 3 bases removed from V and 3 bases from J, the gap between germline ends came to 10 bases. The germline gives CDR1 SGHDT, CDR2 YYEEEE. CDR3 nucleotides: TGTGCCAGCAGCTACCTCCAGGACTACGAGCAGTACTTC. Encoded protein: CASSYLQDYEQYF.

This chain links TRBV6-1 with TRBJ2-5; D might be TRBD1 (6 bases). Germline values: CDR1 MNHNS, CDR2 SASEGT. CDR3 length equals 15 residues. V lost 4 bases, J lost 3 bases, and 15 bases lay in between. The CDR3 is CASSGTVGREETQYF. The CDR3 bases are TGTGCCAGCAGTGGGACAGTGGGACGGGAAGAGACCCAGTACTTC.